This T cell receptor (beta chain) originates from a study of blood T cells in healthy people across ages. Study results and limitations: CMV status of donors was unknown, possibly confounding expanded clonotype changes.

PCR was performed a second time for about 6 to 12 cycles using a sample-barcoded 5' primer and a J-beta primer mix. Each CDR3 protein gets one entry after TCRdb re-called the 5' RACE reads with MiXCR. Here the sample spans more than 1.4 million distinct CDR3 sequences, around 42% being singletons. Healthy Caucasian individuals from Russia aged about 6 to 90 served as donors. Donors each provided around 9 milliliters of peripheral blood. Germline loops: CDR1 SGHTA, CDR2 FQGNSA. Unmatched junction bases numbered 7, after V lost 5 bases and J lost 8 bases. The length of the CDR3 is 14 residues. About this clonotype itself: Its antigen is still unknown.

The sequence was collected from a woman aged 18-35 years in good health. The chain couples TRBV7-2 to TRBJ1-4; 8 bases fit TRBD1. The sequencing sample was made of blood. This chain's CDR3 is CASSLQGAPEKLFF. The DNA of the CDR3 is TGTGCCAGCAGCCTTCAGGGGGCGCCGGAAAAACTGTTTTTT.